These T cell receptor beta chains were read from a single sample in a study of CD4 T cells in relation to SARS-CoV-2 and coronaviruses. No antigen has been assigned to these receptors. The data were produced by immunoSEQ multiplex PCR, yet TCRdb's version contains in-frame clones alone and is incomplete. The repertoire holds 15,000 to 20,000 clones, with just under 80% as singletons. Sequencing was done on a sample of CD4+ T cells from PBMCs, cultured in vitro. Receptor source: a human donor in good health. Both conserved end residues are part of each CDR3. D genes are given only for firm matches. For some rows the clone size is stated as once, few or many, or as a class when expanded; others skip it.

>-|-|TRBJ2-1|TRBV10-3
CAISESRGVEQFF
TGTGCCATCAGTGAGTCGAGGGGGGTCGAGCAGTTCTTC
>TRBD1|-|TRBJ2-1|TRBV2
CASSRFAGTGGNEQFF
TGTGCCAGCAGTCGATTCGCAGGGACAGGGGGCAATGAGCAGTTCTTC
>-|-|TRBJ1-1|TRBV6-5
CASSYVQTNTEAFF
TGTGCCAGCAGTTACGTACAGACAAACACTGAAGCTTTCTTT
>TRBD2|-|TRBJ2-5|TRBV12-3/TRBV12-4
CASSQLAGETQYF
TGTGCCAGCAGTCAACTAGCGGGAGAGACCCAGTACTTC
>-|once|TRBJ2-7|TRBV3-1/TRBV3-2
CASSRPTGHEQYF
TGTGCCAGCAGCCGACCAACTGGGCACGAGCAGTACTTC
>-|few|TRBJ1-6|TRBV25-1
CASSDLRDRYNSPLHF
TGTGCCAGCAGTGACCTCCGGGACCGGTATAATTCACCCCTCCACTTT
>TRBD2|-|TRBJ2-2|TRBV15
CATSRRNSGKSTGELFF
TGTGCCACCAGCAGACGCAATAGCGGGAAAAGCACCGGGGAGCTGTTTTTT
>TRBD1|once|TRBJ2-7|TRBV19
CASSIRTQGAYEQYF
TGTGCCAGTAGTATACGTACCCAGGGGGCCTACGAGCAGTACTTC
>-|-|TRBJ2-3|TRBV20-1
CSASTSGSTDTQYF
TGCAGTGCTAGTACGAGCGGGAGCACAGATACGCAGTATTTT
>TRBD1|-|TRBJ2-7|TRBV3-1/TRBV3-2
CASSQVSRGLEQYF
TGTGCCAGCAGCCAAGTCAGCAGGGGGCTCGAGCAGTACTTC
>-|few|TRBJ2-7|TRBV5-5
CASNLVTGSPPYF
TGTGCCAGCAACTTGGTCACAGGATCCCCTCCGTACTTC
>-|-|TRBJ2-7|TRBV12-3/TRBV12-4
CASSPEVHYEQYF
TGTGCCAGCAGTCCGGAGGTTCACTACGAGCAGTACTTC
>TRBD1|-|TRBJ1-5|TRBV9
CASSVGGQGADQPQHF
TGTGCCAGCAGCGTAGGGGGACAGGGGGCTGATCAGCCCCAGCATTTT
>-|-|TRBJ2-1|TRBV5-1
CASSLGLQNEQFF
TGCGCCAGCAGCTTGGGACTCCAGAATGAGCAGTTCTTC
>-|-|TRBJ2-3|TRBV4-1
CASSQVGGLSDTQYF
TGCGCCAGCAGCCAAGTGGGTGGCCTATCAGATACGCAGTATTTT
>-|medium-sized|TRBJ2-6|TRBV6-4
CASSDNSGANVLTF
TGTGCCAGCAGTGACAACTCTGGGGCCAACGTCCTGACTTTC